The 8 T cell receptor beta chains in this list originate from one sample, sequenced in a study of cytomegalovirus exposure and HLA in healthy donors. PCR used 60 Vbeta primers and 13 Jbeta primers. The table came from immunoSEQ multiplex PCR; TCRdb's copy has only in-frame clones and leaves some out. The sample holds 70,000 to 90,000 clones, roughly four fifths seen once. Sample: PBMCs. The receptors originated from a male donor in good health and CMV-seropositive.

The V call is TRBV7-6, the J call TRBJ1-3; D is perhaps TRBD1 (6 bases). The CDR3 covers 16 residues. CDR1 SGHVS and CDR2 FNYEAQ come from the germline V gene. Between the trimmed V and J ends, which lost 5 bases and 6 bases, there was a span of 20 bases. CDR3 in amino acids: CASSLEAGGRKNTIYF. The CDR3 region has the DNA TGTGCCAGCAGCCTAGAGGCGGGGGGCCGTAAAAACACCATATATTTT.

The chain links TRBV9 to TRBJ1-5; no clear D. This CDR3 has 15 amino acids. CDR1 and CDR2 from the germline V gene are SGDLS and YYNGEE. V lost 0 bases and J lost 4, with 11 bases in between. In DNA, the CDR3 is TGTGCCAGCAGCGTAGATTGGGCAGGTAATCAGCCCCAGCATTTT. This encodes CASSVDWAGNQPQHF.

The rearrangement uses TRBV5-1 and TRBJ2-2, with TRBD2 matching over 9 bases. This CDR3 spans 15 amino acids. Germline V gene sequence: CDR1 SGHRS, CDR2 YFSETQ. The ends lost 0 bases at V and 6 bases at J; junction bases unmatched: 3. This CDR3 is CASSLVSGSSGELFF. The CDR3 DNA reads TGCGCCAGCAGCTTGGTTAGCGGGAGTTCCGGGGAGCTGTTTTTT.

V gene TRBV30 combines with J gene TRBJ1-6; possibly TRBD1 for D (6 bases). V was cut by 4 bases and J by 10 bases, with 14 bases left in between. CDR1 is GTSNPN, CDR2 SVGIG, per germline (reference sequence). This CDR3 is built from 13 residues. The CDR3 region is CAWNPGEGSPLHF. The CDR3 DNA reads as TGTGCCTGGAACCCAGGGGAAGGATCACCCCTCCACTTT.

V gene TRBV27 combines with J gene TRBJ1-5; 9 positions agree with TRBD1. Germline V lookup: CDR1 MNHEY, CDR2 SMNVEV (reference sequence). The CDR3 covers 16 residues. V shed 4 bases and J 6 bases; nucleotides not matched to a gene: 10. The CDR3 region has the DNA TGTGCCAGCAGTTCATCGGGACAGGGTGCCGGTCAGCCCCAGCATTTT. Its translation is CASSSSGQGAGQPQHF.

The V call is TRBV19, the J call TRBJ2-7, with 12 nucleotides matching TRBD1. With V trimmed by 2 bases and J by 5 bases, 4 bases remained unmatched. The germline V gene encodes CDR1 LNHDA and CDR2 SQIVND (reference sequence). CDR3 length: 15 amino acids. In DNA form, the CDR3 reads TGTGCCAGTAGTATAACGGGACAGGGGGCCAACGAGCAGTACTTC. This encodes CASSITGQGANEQYF.

V is TRBV4-3 and J is TRBJ2-3, with TRBD2 matching 7 bases. CDR3 length: 14 amino acids. The trim removed 3 bases at V and 0 bases at J, leaving 0 bases unmatched. CDR1 is LGHNA, CDR2 YSLEER, per germline. In DNA form, the CDR3 reads TGCGCCAGCAGCCATAGCGGGAGCACAGATACGCAGTATTTT. This encodes CASSHSGSTDTQYF.

Only a few counts were recorded for this clone. J is TRBJ2-1 and V is TRBV4-2; D might be TRBD1 (6 bases). The V end was cut by 0 bases, the J end by 5 bases, with 17 bases between. From germline, CDR1 is LGHNA and CDR2 YNFKEQ. The CDR3 consists of 17 residues. The CDR3 nucleotides read TGTGCCAGCAGCCAAGAGACTGGGGGCTATTACAACAATGAGCAGTTCTTC. Translating it yields CASSQETGGYYNNEQFF.